Described below is a single TCR beta chain sequence and its context. Its cognate antigen is unknown. Just one base apart from a much larger clone, this may be a read error. This sample is part of a study of identical twins. Study outcomes and limitations: Out-of-frame alpha sequences shared by twins were enriched for low generation probability.

The CDR3 has 14 residues. Germline CDR1 and CDR2: MNHEY and SVGAGI. The V end was cut by 0 bases, the J end by 0 bases, with 4 bases between. Using its own MiXCR run on the 5' RACE reads, TCRdb lists one record per CDR3 protein. This sample has about 890,000 distinct CDR3 sequences, with roughly an eighth found just once. The same data also went into a second study, on yellow fever vaccine responses in identical twins. This second study says: Twins' vaccine T cell responses reportedly seemed partly convergent and partly personalized.

This chain uses TRBV6-5 with TRBJ2-3; no definite D call. Sequencing was performed on PBMCs. The TCR comes from a woman between 18 and 29 years old in good health. CDR3 sequence: CASSYSDSTDTQYF. CDR3 coding DNA: TGTGCCAGCAGTTACTCGGACAGCACAGATACGCAGTATTTT.